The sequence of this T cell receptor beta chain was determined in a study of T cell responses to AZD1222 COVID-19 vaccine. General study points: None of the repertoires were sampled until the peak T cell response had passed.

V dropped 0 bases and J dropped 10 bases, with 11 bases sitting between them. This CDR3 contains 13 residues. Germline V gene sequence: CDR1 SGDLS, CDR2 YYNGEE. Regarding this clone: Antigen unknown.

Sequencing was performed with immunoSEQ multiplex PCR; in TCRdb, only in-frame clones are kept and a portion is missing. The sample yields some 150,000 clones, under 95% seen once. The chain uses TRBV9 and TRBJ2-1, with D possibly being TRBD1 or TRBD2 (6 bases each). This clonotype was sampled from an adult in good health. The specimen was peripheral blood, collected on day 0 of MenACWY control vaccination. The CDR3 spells CASSVELGGEQFF. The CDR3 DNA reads TGTGCCAGCAGCGTAGAACTAGGGGGGGAGCAGTTCTTC.